Below, one T cell receptor (beta chain) is given with its context. Its antigen has not been determined. It has no much larger one-base neighbor in the sample; base qualities were not kept. The record originates from a study of CD8 T cells in ankylosing spondylitis listed by TCRdb under 2017. About the study as a whole: T cell receptor beta repertoires were profiled in healthy donors and ankylosing spondylitis patients so that disease-linked TCR variants could be found. In total, the full study cohort was made up of 110 or so healthy donors and 20 to 25 ankylosing spondylitis patients. Peripheral blood was sampled, and synovial fluid was additionally collected from ankylosing spondylitis patients. The full study reports these points: Some of the motif variants had been reported before in the synovial fluid and blood of reactive arthritis patients, a finding that suggests common disease-initiation mechanisms. According to the report, matched synovial fluid samples from ankylosing spondylitis patients were significantly enriched for the disease-linked clones. A CD8+ phenotype was shown by the disease-linked clones, which were found at relatively low frequencies in peripheral blood. Blood from ankylosing spondylitis patients appeared to be characterized by a TCR beta motif made up of several highly homologous amino acid variants.

Ends trimmed: V by 4 bases, J by 0 bases; bases unmatched to a gene: 11. The CDR3 holds 19 amino acids from the cysteine to the phenylalanine. Only CDR3 DNA remains: 57 bases, in frame from the first base. CDR1 and CDR2 were assigned from the germline V gene as MGHRA and YSYEKL. This sample was sequenced with an Illumina HiSeq 2500. Quantitative 5'-RACE with molecular barcodes was used to prepare TCR beta libraries. The paper's processing steps were these. Disease-linked TCR variants were identified with a new computational method built on a probabilistic model of VDJ rearrangement. TCRdb ran its own pipeline on the public reads, namely fastp trimming at Q25 and MiXCR clone calling, and kept in-frame beta chains. Identical CDR3 protein sequences are pooled into one entry, listed with their most common genes and DNA. TCRdb's processing, not the study's, gives the V and J calls here. The sample has 350,000 to 400,000 distinct CDR3 sequences on record, roughly 20% of them singletons. 13% of the sample comes from the top ten.

The chain is made from TRBV4-1 and TRBJ2-1, and TRBD2 aligns with 11 junction nucleotides. Sequencing was done on a sample of blood, either unsorted or a sorted T cell fraction (not recorded which). The sequence came from a male donor with ankylosing spondylitis or in good health (not recorded which). CDR3 region: CASSPGLAGGLSSYNEQFF. The sequenced DNA: TGCGCCAGCAGCCCGGGGCTAGCGGGGGGCCTGTCCTCCTACAATGAGCAGTTCTTC.